The present TCR beta chain was sequenced within a study of T cells in Graves' hyperthyroidism and ophthalmopathy. CDR1 and CDR2 (germline): LGHDT, YNNKEL (reference sequence). V was shortened by 3 bases and J by 7 bases, with 7 bases between the two germline ends. The CDR3 has 12 residues. This clonotype was detected only a few times. Its antigen remains unknown. Amplified regions were TCR beta CDR3 sequences from RNA transcripts. Carried out on the TCR CDR3, a first-round RT-PCR used the HTBI primer set. TCRdb re-called the multiplex PCR reads with MiXCR, one entry per CDR3 protein. The sample lists more than 300,000 distinct CDR3 sequences; about a sixth were seen once. Study conclusions and caveats: A model using 13 V-J features told ophthalmopathy apart from stable hyperthyroidism.

Each diagnosis drew on symptoms, thyroxine, TRAb, thyroid ultrasound and orbital computed tomography findings. The sequence came from a woman in her 30s with Graves' hyperthyroidism that later progressed to Graves' ophthalmopathy. V is TRBV3-1 and J is TRBJ2-4; D is unclear. Sequences were obtained from blood. As DNA, the CDR3 is TGTGCCAGCAGCCAGAGTTTCAACATTCAGTACTTC. This sequence encodes CASSQSFNIQYF.